This T cell receptor beta chain was recovered during a study of blood T cell repertoires in COVID-19. This CDR3 contains 15 residues. Trimming cost V 3 bases and J 1 base; bases outside gene matches: 5. Germline CDR1 is SEHNR and CDR2 is FQNEAQ (reference sequence). Produced via immunoSEQ multiplex PCR; TCRdb's table is partial and in-frame only. Among about 220,000 clones listed, 85% were seen once. Sequencing was done on a sample of peripheral blood. The rearrangement uses TRBV7-9 and TRBJ1-1, with 7 bases fitting TRBD1. The TCR was taken from a woman aged 70 to 79 with COVID-19, enrolled during active disease. The CDR3 DNA is TGTGCCAGCAGCTTGGGAACAGGGGCGAACACTGAAGCTTTCTTT. This codes for CASSLGTGANTEAFF.